This T cell receptor (beta chain) was obtained from a study of shared clonotypes between healthy human individuals. Study-wide results and limits: In contrast to clonotypes shared by all four donors, non-shared clonotypes had lower generation probabilities.

Data came from immunoSEQ multiplex PCR; TCRdb stores just in-frame clones and leaves some out. The sample lists around 1.4 million clones, about 98.5% occurring once. Points on this clone: Its antigen is not identified.

From germline, CDR1 is SGHTA and CDR2 FQGNSA. This CDR3 has 18 amino acids. V was cut by 7 bases and J by 3 bases, with 28 bases left in between. The V gene is TRBV7-2, the J gene TRBJ2-7; either TRBD1 or TRBD2 may fit D (5 bases each). The material sequenced was naive CD4+ T cells sorted from blood. Subset in this sample: CD45RA+ positively selected. The clonotype originates from a young man in good health. CDR3 region: CASTMLGLGVTSIYEQYF. As DNA, the CDR3 is TGTGCCAGCACCATGTTGGGTTTGGGGGTGACCAGCATCTACGAGCAGTACTTC.